Sequencing of this T cell receptor (beta chain) was carried out in a study of memory CD4+ T cells and cytomegalovirus serostatus. About the research overall: Of the healthy Belgian adults, nine or ten were CMV seropositive and 20 to 30 seronegative. Findings and limits, study-wide: Of around 160 reported CMV TCRbeta sequences, about 70 were found in memory CD4+ repertoires.

In the study's own analysis: Out-of-frame sequences were removed, leaving 2 million to 2.5 million distinct TCRbeta sequences. Sequenced by immunoSEQ multiplex PCR; TCRdb stores in-frame clones only, minus some. V and J calls and clone size are copied from that table; D and trimming were computed from the DNA. Among 55,000 to 65,000 clones, roughly 81% were seen once, and the ten largest hold more than 1%. Single viable CD3+CD4+CD8-CD45RO+ cells were sorted as the memory CD4+ T cells. The CDR3 covers 16 residues. The ends were cut back, 1 base at V and 5 bases at J, with 19 bases in the middle. Germline loops: CDR1 SGHRS, CDR2 YFSETQ. As concerns this clone: Its antigen remains unidentified.

The chain employs TRBV5-1 and TRBJ2-7, with D perhaps TRBD1 (6 bases). The source of this sequence is an adult in good health and CMV-seronegative. What was sequenced was memory CD4+ T cells from blood. This chain's CDR3 is CASSLHAAGVRNEQYF. The CDR3 coding sequence is TGCGCCAGCAGCTTGCACGCGGCAGGGGTGCGCAACGAGCAGTACTTC.